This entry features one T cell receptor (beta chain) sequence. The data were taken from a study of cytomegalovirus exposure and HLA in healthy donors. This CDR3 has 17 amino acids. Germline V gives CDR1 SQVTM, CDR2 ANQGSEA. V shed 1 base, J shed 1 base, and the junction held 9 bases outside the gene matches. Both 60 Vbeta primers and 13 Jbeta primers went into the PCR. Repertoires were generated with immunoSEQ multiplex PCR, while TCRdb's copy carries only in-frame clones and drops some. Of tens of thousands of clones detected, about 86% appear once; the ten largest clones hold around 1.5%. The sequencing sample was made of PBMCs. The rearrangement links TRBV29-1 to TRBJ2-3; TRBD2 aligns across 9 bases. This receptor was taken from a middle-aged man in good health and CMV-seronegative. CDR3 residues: CSVEAPGLARGTDTQYF. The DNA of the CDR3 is TGCAGCGTTGAAGCCCCCGGACTAGCGCGAGGCACAGATACGCAGTATTTT.